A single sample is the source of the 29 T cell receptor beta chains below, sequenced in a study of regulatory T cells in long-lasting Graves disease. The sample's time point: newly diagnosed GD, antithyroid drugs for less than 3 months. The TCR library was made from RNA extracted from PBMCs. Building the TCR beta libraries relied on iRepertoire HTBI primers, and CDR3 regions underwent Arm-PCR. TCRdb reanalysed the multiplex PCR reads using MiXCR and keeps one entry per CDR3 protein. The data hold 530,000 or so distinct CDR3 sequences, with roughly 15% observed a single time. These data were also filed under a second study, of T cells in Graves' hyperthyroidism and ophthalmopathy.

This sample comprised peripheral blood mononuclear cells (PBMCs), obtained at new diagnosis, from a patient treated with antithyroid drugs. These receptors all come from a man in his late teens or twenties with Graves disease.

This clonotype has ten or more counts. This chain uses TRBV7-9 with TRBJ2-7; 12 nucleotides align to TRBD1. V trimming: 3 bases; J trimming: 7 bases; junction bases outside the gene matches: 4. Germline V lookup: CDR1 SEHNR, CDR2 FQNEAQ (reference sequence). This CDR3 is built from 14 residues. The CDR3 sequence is CASSLGQGAGEQYF. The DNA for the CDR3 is TGTGCCAGCAGCTTGGGACAGGGGGCCGGGGAGCAGTACTTC.

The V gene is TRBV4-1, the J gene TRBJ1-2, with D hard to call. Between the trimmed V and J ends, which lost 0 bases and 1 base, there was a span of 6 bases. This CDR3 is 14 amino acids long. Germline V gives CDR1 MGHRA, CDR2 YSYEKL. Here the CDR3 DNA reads TGCGCCAGCAGCCAAGAAGGGAATAACTATGGCTACACCTTC. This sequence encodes CASSQEGNNYGYTF.

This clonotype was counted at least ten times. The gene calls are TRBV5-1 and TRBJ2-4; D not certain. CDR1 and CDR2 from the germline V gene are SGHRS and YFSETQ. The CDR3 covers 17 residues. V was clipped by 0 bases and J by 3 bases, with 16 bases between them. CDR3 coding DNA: TGCGCCAGCAGCTTGGTGGTAGGCTTGGCGAGCAAAAACATTCAGTACTTC. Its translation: CASSLVVGLASKNIQYF.

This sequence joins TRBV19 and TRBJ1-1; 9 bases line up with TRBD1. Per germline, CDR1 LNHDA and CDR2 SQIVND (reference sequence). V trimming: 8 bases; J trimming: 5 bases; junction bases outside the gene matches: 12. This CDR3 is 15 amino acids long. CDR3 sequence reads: CASSTPGQGSTEAFF. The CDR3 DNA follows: TGTGCCAGTTCAACTCCGGGACAGGGTAGTACTGAAGCTTTCTTT.

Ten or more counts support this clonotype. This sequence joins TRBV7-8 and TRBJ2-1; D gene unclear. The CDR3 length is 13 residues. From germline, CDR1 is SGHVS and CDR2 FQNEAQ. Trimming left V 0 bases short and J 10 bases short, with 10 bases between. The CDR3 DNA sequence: TGTGCCAGCAGCTTAGCGATGGGTTACGAGCAGTTCTTC. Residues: CASSLAMGYEQFF.

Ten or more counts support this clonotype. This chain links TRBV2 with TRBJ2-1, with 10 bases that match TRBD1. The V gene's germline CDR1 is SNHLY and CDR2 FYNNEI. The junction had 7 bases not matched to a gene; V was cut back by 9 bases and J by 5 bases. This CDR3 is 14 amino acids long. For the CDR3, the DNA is TGTGCCAGGGGGGACAGGGGAGAACACAATGAGCAGTTCTTC. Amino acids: CARGDRGEHNEQFF. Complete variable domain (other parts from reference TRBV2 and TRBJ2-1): EPEVTQTPSHQVTQMGQEVILRCVPISNHLYFYWYRQILGQKVEFLVSFYNNEISEKSEIFDDQFSVERPDGSNFTLKIRSTKLEDSAMYFCARGDRGEHNEQFFGPGTRLTVL.

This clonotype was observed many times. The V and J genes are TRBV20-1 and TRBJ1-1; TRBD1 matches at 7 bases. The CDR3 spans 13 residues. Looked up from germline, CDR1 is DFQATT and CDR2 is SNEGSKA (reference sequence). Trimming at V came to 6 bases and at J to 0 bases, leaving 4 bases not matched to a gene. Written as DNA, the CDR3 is TGCAGTGCCGCCACAGGGGTGAACACTGAAGCTTTCTTT. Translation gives CSAATGVNTEAFF.

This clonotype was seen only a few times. The CDR3 here is CSASDGFEREQYF. DNA of the CDR3: TGCAGTGCTAGCGATGGATTCGAGAGGGAGCAGTACTTC. The chain couples TRBV20-1 to TRBJ2-7; D gene uncertain. CDR3 length: 13 amino acids. Germline CDR1 DFQATT, CDR2 SNEGSKA (reference sequence). V was clipped by 3 bases and J by 7 bases, with 16 bases between them.

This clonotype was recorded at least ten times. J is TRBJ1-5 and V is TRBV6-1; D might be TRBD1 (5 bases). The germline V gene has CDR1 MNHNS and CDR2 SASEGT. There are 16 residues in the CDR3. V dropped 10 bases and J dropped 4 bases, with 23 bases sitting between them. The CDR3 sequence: CAIYSPPGRLNQPQHF. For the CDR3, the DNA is TGTGCCATCTACTCTCCACCGGGACGGTTAAATCAGCCCCAGCATTTT.

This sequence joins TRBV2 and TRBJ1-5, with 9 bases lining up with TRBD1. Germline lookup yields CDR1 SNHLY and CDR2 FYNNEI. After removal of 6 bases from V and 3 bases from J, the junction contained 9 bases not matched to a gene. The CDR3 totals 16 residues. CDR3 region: CASRLMRDRDNQPQHF. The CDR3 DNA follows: TGTGCCAGCAGGCTGATGAGGGACAGGGACAATCAGCCCCAGCATTTT. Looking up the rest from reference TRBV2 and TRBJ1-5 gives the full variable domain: EPEVTQTPSHQVTQMGQEVILRCVPISNHLYFYWYRQILGQKVEFLVSFYNNEISEKSEIFDDQFSVERPDGSNFTLKIRSTKLEDSAMYFCASRLMRDRDNQPQHFGDGTRLSIL.

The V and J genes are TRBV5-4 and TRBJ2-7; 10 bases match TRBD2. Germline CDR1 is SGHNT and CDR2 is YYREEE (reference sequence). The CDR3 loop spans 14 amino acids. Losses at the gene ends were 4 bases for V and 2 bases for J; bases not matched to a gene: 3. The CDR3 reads CASSVGLAAYEQYF. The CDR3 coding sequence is TGTGCCAGCAGCGTAGGACTAGCGGCCTACGAGCAGTACTTC.

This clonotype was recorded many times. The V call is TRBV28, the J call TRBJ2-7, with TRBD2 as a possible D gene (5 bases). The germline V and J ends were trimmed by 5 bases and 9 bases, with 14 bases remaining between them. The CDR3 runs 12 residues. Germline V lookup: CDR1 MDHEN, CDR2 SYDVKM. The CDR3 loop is CASSLWAAGQYF. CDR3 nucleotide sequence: TGTGCCAGCAGTCTCTGGGCGGCGGGGCAGTACTTC. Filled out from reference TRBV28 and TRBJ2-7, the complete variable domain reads DVKVTQSSRYLVKRTGEKVFLECVQDMDHENMFWYRQDPGLGLRLIYFSYDVKMKEKGDIPEGYSVSREKKERFSLILESASTNQTSMYLCASSLWAAGQYFGPGTRLTVT.

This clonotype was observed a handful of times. DNA of the CDR3: TGCGCCAGCAGCGCGCCCCAGCGGGAGGGCCTCTTACACGAGCAGTACTTC. Translation gives CASSAPQREGLLHEQYF. V gene TRBV4-1 combines with J gene TRBJ2-7; 10 bases agree with TRBD2. CDR1 and CDR2 (germline): MGHRA, YSYEKL. The CDR3 is 17 residues long. V trimming: 5 bases; J trimming: 5 bases; junction bases outside the gene matches: 15.

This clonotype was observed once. CDR3 sequence (DNA): TGTGCCAGCAGTTTAACTAAGTCGCCAGGGAAGGCGGGACGCGGTGGGAATGAGCAGTTCTTC. Residues: CASSLTKSPGKAGRGGNEQFF. The rearrangement uses TRBV28 and TRBJ2-1; possibly TRBD2 for D (6 bases). V lost 2 bases and J 7 bases, leaving 33 bases between the germline ends. CDR1 and CDR2 (germline): MDHEN, SYDVKM. The CDR3 consists of 21 residues. The variable domain in full, with the rest retrieved from reference TRBV28 and TRBJ2-1, is DVKVTQSSRYLVKRTGEKVFLECVQDMDHENMFWYRQDPGLGLRLIYFSYDVKMKEKGDIPEGYSVSREKKERFSLILESASTNQTSMYLCASSLTKSPGKAGRGGNEQFFGPGTRLTVL.

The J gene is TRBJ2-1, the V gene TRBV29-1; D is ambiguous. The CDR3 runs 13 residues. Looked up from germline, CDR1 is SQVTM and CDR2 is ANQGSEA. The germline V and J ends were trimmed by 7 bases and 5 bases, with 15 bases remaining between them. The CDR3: CSGRGIYNNEQFF. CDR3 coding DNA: TGCAGCGGCAGAGGAATCTACAACAATGAGCAGTTCTTC.

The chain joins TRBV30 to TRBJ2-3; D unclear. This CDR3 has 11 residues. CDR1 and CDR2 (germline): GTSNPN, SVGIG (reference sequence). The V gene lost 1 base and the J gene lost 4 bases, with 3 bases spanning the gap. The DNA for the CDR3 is TGTGCCTGGAGTGGCGCAGATACGCAGTATTTT. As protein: CAWSGADTQYF.

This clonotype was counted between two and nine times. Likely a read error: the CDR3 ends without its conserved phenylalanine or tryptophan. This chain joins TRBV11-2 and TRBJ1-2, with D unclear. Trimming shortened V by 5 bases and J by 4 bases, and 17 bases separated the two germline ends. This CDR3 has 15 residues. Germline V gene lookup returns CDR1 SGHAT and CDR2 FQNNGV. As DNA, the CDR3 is TGTGCCAGCAGCCCGCACCGGGAGGAGATCTATGGCTACACCCTC. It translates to CASSPHREEIYGYTL.

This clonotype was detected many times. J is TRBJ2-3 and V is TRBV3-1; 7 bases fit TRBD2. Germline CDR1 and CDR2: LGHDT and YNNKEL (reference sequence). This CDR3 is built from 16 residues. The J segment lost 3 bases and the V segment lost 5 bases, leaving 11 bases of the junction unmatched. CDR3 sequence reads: CASSSQLGGPTDTQYF. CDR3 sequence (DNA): TGTGCCAGCAGCTCACAACTGGGAGGGCCGACAGATACGCAGTATTTT.

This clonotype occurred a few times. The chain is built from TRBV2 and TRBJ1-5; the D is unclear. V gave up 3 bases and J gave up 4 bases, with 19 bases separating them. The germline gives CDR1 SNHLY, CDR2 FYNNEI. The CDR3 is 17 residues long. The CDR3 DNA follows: TGTGCCAGCAGTGACATCGCCCCTCAGGAAAGTAATCAGCCCCAGCATTTT. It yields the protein CASSDIAPQESNQPQHF.

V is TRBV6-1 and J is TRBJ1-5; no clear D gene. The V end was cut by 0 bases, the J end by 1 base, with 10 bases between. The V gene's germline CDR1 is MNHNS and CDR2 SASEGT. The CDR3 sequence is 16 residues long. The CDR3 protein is CASSEAARRSNQPQHF. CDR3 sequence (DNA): TGTGCCAGCAGTGAAGCGGCCCGAAGGAGCAATCAGCCCCAGCATTTT.

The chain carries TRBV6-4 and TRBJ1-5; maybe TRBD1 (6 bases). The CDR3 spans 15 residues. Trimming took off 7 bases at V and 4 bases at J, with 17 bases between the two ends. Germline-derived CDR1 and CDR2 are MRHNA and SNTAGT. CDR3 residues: CASKRGGTVNQPQHF. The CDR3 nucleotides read TGTGCCAGCAAGAGGGGGGGAACGGTAAATCAGCCCCAGCATTTT.

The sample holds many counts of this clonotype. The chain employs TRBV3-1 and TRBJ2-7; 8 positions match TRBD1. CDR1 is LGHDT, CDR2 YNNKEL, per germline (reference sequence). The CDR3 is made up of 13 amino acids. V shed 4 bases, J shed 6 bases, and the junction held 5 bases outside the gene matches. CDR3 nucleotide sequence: TGTGCCAGCAGCCCCGGACAGGGACGCGAGCAGTACTTC. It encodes CASSPGQGREQYF.

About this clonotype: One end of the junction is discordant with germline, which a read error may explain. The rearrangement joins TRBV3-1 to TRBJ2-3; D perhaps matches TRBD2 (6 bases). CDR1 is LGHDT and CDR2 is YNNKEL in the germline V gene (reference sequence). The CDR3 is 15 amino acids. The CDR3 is CASGQDVTRGDTQYF. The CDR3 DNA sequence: TGTGCCAGCGGCCAAGATGTGACTAGAGGAGATACGCAGTATTTT.

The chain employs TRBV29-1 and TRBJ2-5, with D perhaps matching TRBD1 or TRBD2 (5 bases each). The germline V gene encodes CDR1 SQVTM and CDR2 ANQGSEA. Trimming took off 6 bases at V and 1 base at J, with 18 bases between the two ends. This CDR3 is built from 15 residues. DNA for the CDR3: TGCAGCGTCTCGGGGCAGGGTGGCAGCCAAGAGACCCAGTACTTC. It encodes CSVSGQGGSQETQYF.

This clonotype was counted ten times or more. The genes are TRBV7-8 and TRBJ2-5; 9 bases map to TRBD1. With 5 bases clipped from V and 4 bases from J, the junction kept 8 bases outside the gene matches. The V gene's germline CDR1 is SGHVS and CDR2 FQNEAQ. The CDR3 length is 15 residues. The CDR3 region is CASSLGQGRVETQYF. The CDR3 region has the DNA TGTGCCAGCAGCCTAGGACAGGGGAGGGTAGAGACCCAGTACTTC.

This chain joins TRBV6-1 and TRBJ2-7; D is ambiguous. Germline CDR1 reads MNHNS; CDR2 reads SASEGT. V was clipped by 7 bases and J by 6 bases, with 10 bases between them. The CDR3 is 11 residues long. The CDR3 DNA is TGTGCCAGCACCCTATCTGGCGAGCAGTACTTC. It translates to CASTLSGEQYF.

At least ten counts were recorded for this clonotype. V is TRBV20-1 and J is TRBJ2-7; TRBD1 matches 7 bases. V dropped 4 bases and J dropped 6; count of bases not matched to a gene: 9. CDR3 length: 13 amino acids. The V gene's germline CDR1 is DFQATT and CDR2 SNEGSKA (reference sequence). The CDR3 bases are TGCAGTGCTACACAGGGGAGAAATCTCGAGCAGTACTTC. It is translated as CSATQGRNLEQYF.

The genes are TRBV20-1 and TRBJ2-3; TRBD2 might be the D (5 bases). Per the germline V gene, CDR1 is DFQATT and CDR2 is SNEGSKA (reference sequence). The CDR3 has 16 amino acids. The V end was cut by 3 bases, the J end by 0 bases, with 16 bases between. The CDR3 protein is CSASGGEITSTDTQYF. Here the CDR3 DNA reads TGCAGTGCTAGCGGTGGGGAGATAACTAGCACAGATACGCAGTATTTT.

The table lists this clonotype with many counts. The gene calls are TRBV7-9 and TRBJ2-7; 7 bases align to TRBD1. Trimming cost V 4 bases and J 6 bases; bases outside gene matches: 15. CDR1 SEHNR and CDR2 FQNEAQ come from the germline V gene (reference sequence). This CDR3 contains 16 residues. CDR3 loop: CASSSEGAPRLSEQYF. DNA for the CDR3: TGTGCCAGCAGCTCCGAGGGGGCCCCAAGACTTTCCGAGCAGTACTTC.